The clone carrying this T cell receptor (beta chain) was counted only a few times. As yet, its antigen is unknown. This sample stems from a study of T cell repertoires in cytomegalovirus infection. About the research overall: Public signatures in TCR beta pointed to CMV infection and matching HLA type.

General observations from the study: Totalled public TCR beta family frequency picked out people who carried CMV plus the relevant HLA. CMV-specific TCR beta clonotypes restricted by HLA-C dominated the ex vivo response.

TCRdb reanalysed the reads using MiXCR and keeps one entry per CDR3 protein. The data hold about 89,000 distinct CDR3 sequences, with approximately 30% observed a single time. The material sequenced was CD8+ T cells from cultured PBMCs, taken from culture after CMV antigen stimulation. This sequence was found in a human donor in good health (CMV status not recorded). Some clones in this sample may be carry-over from other donors' samples.

The CDR3 DNA is TGTGCCAGTAGCAAACTCAAAGCGGATGAGCAGTTCTTC. It yields the protein CASSKLKADEQFF. The chain recombines TRBV19 with TRBJ2-1; TRBD2 might be the D (5 bases). CDR3 length: 13 amino acids. The germline V gene has CDR1 LNHDA and CDR2 SQIVND (reference sequence). The germline V and J ends were trimmed by 6 bases and 8 bases, with 14 bases remaining between them.